Given below is one T cell receptor beta chain in context. These data belong to a study of blood T cell repertoires in COVID-19. The wider study: Acute and convalescent COVID-19 samples came from the United States, Italy and Spain. Sources were T cells, B-cell-depleted T cells, or PBMCs; the material itself was cDNA or gDNA.

How the authors handled the data: Counts of nucleated cells, estimated from reference gene primer amplification, were obtained. TCRdb's table, derived via immunoSEQ multiplex PCR, lists solely in-frame clones and lacks some. The D gene and trimming were derived from the DNA, and the V and J assignments and clone size from that table. The data hold about 200,000 clones, with about 90% observed a single time. CDR1 is SNHLY and CDR2 is FYNNEI in the germline V gene. Trimming removed 6 bases from V and 3 bases from J; junction bases left unmatched: 14. This CDR3 region has 18 residues. The sequenced material came from peripheral blood. This TCR was recovered from a man in his late teens or twenties with active or convalescent COVID-19. V gene TRBV2 combines with J gene TRBJ1-1; TRBD1 matches 12 bases. DNA for the CDR3: TGTGCCAGCAGAACGGGGACAGGGGGCCCCAGATGGGACACTGAAGCTTTCTTT. It encodes CASRTGTGGPRWDTEAFF.